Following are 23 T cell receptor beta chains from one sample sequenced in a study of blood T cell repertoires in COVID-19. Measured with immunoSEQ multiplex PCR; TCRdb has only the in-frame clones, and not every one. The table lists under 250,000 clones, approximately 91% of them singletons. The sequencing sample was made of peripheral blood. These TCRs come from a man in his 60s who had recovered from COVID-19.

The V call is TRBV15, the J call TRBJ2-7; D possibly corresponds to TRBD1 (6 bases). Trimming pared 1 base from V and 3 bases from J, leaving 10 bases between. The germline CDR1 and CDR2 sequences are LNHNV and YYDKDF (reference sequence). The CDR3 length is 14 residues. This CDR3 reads CATSRAQGIYEQYF. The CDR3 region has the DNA TGTGCCACCAGCAGAGCACAGGGCATCTACGAGCAGTACTTC.

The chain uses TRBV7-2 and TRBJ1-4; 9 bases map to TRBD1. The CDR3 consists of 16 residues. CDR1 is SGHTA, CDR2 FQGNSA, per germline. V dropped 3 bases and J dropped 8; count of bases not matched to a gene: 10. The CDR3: CASSFTGTGKKEKLFF. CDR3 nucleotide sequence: TGTGCCAGCAGCTTCACCGGGACAGGGAAAAAGGAAAAACTGTTTTTT.

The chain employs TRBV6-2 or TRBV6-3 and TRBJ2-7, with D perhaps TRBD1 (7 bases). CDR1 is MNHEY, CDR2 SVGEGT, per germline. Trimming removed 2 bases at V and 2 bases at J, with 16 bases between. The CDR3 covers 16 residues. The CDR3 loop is CASSYPRGTATYEQYF. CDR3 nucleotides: TGTGCCAGCAGTTACCCCCGGGGGACAGCCACCTACGAGCAGTACTTC.

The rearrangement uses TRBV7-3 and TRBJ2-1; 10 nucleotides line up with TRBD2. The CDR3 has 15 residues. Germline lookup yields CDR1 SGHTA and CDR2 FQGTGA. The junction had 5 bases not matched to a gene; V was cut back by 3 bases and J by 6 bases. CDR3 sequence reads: CASSFRTSGINEQFF. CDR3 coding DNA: TGTGCCAGCAGCTTTCGAACTAGCGGGATCAATGAGCAGTTCTTC.

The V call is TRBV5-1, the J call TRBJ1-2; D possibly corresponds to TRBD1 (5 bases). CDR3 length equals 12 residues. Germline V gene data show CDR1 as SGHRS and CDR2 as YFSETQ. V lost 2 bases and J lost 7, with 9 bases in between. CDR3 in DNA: TGCGCCAGCAGCTTCGGGGGGATTGGCTACACCTTC. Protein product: CASSFGGIGYTF.

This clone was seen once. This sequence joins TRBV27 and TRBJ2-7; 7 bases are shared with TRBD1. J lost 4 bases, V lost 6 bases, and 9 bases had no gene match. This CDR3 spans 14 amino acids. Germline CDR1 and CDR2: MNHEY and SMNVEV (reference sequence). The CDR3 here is CASRRYDREYEQYF. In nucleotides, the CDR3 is TGTGCCAGCAGGCGATATGACAGGGAGTACGAGCAGTACTTC.

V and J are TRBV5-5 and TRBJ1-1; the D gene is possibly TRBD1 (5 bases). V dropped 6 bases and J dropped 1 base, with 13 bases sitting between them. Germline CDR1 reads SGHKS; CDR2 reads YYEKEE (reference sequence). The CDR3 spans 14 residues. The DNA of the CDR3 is TGTGCCAGCACCCCCACGGGGGGGAACACTGAAGCTTTCTTT. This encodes CASTPTGGNTEAFF.

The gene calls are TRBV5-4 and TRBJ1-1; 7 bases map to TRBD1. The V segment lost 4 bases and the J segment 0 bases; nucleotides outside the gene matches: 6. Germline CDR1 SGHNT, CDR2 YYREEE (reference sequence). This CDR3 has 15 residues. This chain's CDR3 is CASSLYDRVNTEAFF. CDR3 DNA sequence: TGTGCCAGCAGCCTCTACGACAGGGTGAACACTGAAGCTTTCTTT.

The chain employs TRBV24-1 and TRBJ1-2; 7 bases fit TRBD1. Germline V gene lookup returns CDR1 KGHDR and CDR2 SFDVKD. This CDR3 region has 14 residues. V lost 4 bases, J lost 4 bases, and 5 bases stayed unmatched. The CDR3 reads CATSDSGTAYGYTF. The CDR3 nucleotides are TGTGCCACCAGTGACTCCGGGACAGCCTATGGCTACACCTTC.

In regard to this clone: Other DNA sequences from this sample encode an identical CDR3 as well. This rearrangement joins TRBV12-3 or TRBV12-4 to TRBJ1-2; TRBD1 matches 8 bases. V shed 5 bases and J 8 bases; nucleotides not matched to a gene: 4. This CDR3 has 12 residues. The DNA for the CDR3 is TGTGCCAGCAGTCTGACAGGGGTCGGCTACACCTTC. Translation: CASSLTGVGYTF.

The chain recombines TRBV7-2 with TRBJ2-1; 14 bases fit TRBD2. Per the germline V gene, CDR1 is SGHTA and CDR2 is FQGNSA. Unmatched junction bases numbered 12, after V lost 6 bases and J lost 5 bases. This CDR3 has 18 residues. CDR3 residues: CASSSTSGGVNQNNEQFF. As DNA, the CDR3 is TGTGCCAGCAGTTCGACTAGCGGGGGGGTAAACCAAAACAATGAGCAGTTCTTC.

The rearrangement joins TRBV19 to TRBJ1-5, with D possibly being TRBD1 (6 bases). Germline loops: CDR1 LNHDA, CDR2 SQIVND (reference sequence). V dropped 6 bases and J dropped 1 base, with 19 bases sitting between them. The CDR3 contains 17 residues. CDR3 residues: CASRGRGGRGSNQPQHF. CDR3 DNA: TGTGCCAGTAGGGGCCGCGGGGGGCGAGGAAGCAATCAGCCCCAGCATTTT. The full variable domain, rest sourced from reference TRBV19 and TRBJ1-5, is DGGITQSPKYLFRKEGQNVTLSCEQNLNHDAMYWYRQDPGQGLRLIYYSQIVNDFQKGDIAEGYSVSREKKESFPLTVTSAQKNPTAFYLCASRGRGGRGSNQPQHFGDGTRLSIL.

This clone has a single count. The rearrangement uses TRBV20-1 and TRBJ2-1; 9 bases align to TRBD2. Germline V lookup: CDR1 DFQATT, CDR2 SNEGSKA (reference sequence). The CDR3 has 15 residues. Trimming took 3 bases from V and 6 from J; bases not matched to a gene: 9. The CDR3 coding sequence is TGCAGTGCTAGTGGTTCGGCGGGAGGGGGCAATGAGCAGTTCTTC. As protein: CSASGSAGGGNEQFF.

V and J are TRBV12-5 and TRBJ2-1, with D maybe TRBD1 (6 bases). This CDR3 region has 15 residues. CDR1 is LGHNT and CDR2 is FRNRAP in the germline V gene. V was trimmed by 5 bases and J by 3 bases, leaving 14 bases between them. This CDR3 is CASGPHRVGYNEQFF. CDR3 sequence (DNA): TGTGCTAGTGGTCCCCACAGGGTTGGCTACAATGAGCAGTTCTTC.

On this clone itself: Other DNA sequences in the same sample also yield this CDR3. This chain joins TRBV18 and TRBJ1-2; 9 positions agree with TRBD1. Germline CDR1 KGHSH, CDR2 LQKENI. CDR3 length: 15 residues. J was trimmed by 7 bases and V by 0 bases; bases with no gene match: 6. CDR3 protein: CASSPPTTGGRGYTF. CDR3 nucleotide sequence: TGTGCCAGCTCACCACCGACGACAGGGGGACGTGGCTACACCTTC.

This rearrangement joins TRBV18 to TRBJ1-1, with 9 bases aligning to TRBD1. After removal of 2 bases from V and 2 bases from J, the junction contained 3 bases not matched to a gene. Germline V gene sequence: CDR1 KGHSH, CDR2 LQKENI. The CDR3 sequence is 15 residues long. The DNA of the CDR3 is TGTGCCAGCTCACCAATACAGGGGGCTAACACTGAAGCTTTCTTT. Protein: CASSPIQGANTEAFF.

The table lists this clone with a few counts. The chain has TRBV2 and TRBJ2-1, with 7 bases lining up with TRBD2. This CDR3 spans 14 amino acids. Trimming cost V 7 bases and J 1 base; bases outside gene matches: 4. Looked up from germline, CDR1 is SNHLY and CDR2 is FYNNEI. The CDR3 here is CASNGLVSYNEQFF. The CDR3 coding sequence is TGTGCCAGCAACGGACTAGTATCCTACAATGAGCAGTTCTTC.

The CDR3 here is CASSLEGTSGYNEQFF. The CDR3 bases are TGTGCCAGCAGCTTAGAAGGGACTAGCGGCTACAATGAGCAGTTCTTC. The V gene is TRBV11-3, the J gene TRBJ2-1, with 11 bases matching TRBD2. The CDR3 extends over 16 amino acids. Germline V gives CDR1 SGHNT, CDR2 YENEEA. V shed 0 bases, J shed 3 bases, and the junction held 1 base outside the gene matches.

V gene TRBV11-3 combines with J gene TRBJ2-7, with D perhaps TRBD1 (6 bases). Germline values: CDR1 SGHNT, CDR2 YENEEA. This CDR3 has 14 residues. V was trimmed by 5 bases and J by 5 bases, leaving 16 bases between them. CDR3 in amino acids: CASSPTQGSHEQYF. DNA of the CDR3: TGTGCCAGCAGCCCTACCCAGGGGAGCCACGAGCAGTACTTC.

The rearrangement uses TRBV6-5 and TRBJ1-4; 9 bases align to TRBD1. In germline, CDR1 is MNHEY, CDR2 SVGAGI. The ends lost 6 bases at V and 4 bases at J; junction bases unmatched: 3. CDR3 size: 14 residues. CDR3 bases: TGTGCCAGCAGGGTGGGACAGGGTAATGAAAAACTGTTTTTT. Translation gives CASRVGQGNEKLFF.

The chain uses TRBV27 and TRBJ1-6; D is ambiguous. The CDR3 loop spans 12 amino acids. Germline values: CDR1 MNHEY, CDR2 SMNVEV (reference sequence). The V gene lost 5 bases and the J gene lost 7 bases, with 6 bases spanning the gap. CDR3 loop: CASSPLNSPLHF. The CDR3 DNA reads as TGTGCCAGCAGTCCCCTCAATTCACCCCTCCACTTT.

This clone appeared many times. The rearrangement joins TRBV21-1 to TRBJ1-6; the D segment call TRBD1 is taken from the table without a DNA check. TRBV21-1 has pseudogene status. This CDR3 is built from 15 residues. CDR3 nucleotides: TGTGCCAGCAGCGCACCGGGACAGGGGCGGGCACCCCTCCACTTT. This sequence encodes CASSAPGQGRAPLHF.

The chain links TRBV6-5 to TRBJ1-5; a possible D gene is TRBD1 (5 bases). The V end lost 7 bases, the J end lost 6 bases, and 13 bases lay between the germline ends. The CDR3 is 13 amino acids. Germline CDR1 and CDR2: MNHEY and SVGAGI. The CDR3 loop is CASTNGGRQPQHF. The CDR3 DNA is TGTGCCAGCACCAACGGGGGTCGTCAGCCCCAGCATTTT.